The source of this T cell receptor (beta chain) is a study of post-analysis software for immune sequencing data. In the study overall: The patients showed relapsing-remitting, secondary progressive and progressive-relapsing multiple sclerosis courses. Study outcomes and limitations: Normalized Chao1 diversity in multiple sclerosis patients fell significantly below that of controls. Samples from one preparation batch, clustered by F measure, grouped strongly together. Five TRBV segments occurring more often in patients than controls included TRBV5-6, TRBV5-1 and TRBV20-1.

There are 14 residues in the CDR3. This clonotype has only one observation. Its antigen remains unknown. Unique molecular identifiers tagged the TCR beta cDNA libraries. Yield was 500,000 to 600,000 cDNA molecules from roughly 0.93 to 9.6 million T cells. One entry per CDR3 protein results from TCRdb running MiXCR on the PCR reads. The table has 550,000 to 700,000 distinct CDR3 sequences, roughly 40% seen once; the top ten hold under 2%. The clonotype was recovered from a girl aged 10 to 17 with multiple sclerosis. The rearrangement uses TRBV21-1 and TRBJ2-3; the DNA was not compared with TRBD1, the D call given in the table. TRBV21-1 corresponds to a pseudogene. Specimen: blood. The CDR3 nucleotides read TGTGCCAGATCCGGGACAGGGAAAACAGATACGCAGTATTTT. Its protein is CARSGTGKTDTQYF.